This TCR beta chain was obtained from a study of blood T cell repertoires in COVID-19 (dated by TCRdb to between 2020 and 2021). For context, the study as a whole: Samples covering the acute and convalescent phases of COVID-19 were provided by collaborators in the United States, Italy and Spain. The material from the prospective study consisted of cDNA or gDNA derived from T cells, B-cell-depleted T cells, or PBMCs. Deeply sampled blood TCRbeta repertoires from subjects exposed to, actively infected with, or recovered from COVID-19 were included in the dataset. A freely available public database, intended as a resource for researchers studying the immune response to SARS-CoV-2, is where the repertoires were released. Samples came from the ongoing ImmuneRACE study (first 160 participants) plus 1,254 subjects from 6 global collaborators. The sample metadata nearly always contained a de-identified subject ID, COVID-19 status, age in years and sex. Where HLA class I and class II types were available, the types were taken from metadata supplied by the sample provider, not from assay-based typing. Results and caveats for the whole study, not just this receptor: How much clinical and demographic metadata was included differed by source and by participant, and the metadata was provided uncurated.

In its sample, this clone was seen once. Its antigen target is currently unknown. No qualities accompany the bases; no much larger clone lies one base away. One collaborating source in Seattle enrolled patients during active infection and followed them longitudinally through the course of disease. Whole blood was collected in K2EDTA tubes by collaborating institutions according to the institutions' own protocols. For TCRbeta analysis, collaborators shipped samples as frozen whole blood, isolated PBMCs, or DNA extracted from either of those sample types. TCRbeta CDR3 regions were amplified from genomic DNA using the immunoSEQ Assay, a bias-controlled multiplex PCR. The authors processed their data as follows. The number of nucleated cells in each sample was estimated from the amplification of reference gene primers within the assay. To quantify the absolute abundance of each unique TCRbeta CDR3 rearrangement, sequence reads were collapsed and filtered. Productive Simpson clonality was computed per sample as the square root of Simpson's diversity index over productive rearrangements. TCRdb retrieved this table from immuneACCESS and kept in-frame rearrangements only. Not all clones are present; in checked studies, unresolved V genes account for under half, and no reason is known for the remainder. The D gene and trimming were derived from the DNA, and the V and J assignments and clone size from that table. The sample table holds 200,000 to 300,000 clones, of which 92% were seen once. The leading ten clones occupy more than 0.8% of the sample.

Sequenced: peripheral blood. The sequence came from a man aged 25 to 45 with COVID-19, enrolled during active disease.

CDR3 loop: CASSFRAGGAGGYTF. The bases read TGTGCCAGCAGCTTCCGGGCCGGGGGGGCCGGTGGCTACACCTTC. The chain couples TRBV5-5 to TRBJ1-2; a tentative D match to TRBD1 spans 6 bases. The V and J ends are trimmed by 2 bases and 7 bases, leaving 18 bases between them. From the germline V gene (reference sequence), CDR1 is SGHKS and CDR2 is YYEKEE. The CDR3 has 15 amino acids, counting the end cysteine and phenylalanine. Left in the record is the CDR3 DNA by itself, 45 bases read in frame from the first base.